The sequence of this TCR beta chain was determined in a study of cytomegalovirus exposure and HLA in healthy donors. At the level of the study: The Caucasian-associated ancestry cluster held under 90% of around 380 genotyped donors.

Germline assignment: CDR1 MNHEY and CDR2 SVGAGI. The length of the CDR3 is 13 residues. V lost 10 bases and J lost 4; bases outside the gene matches: 6. In the case of this clone: Its cognate antigen is unknown.

Study conclusions and caveats: Rarity held for most TCR sequences, but there were some public TCRs that occurred in many donors.

The PCR made use of 60 Vbeta and 13 Jbeta primers. Using immunoSEQ multiplex PCR, the repertoire was profiled, and TCRdb retains in-frame clones only, with some absent. The repertoire table contains approximately 110,000 clones. The sequencing sample was made of PBMCs. The sequence was obtained from a man between 45 and 60 years old in good health and CMV-seronegative. This chain connects TRBV6-5 to TRBJ1-1; 10 bases map to TRBD1. The CDR3 protein is CATRQGAGTEAFF. CDR3 in DNA: TGTGCCACCCGACAGGGGGCCGGCACTGAAGCTTTCTTT.